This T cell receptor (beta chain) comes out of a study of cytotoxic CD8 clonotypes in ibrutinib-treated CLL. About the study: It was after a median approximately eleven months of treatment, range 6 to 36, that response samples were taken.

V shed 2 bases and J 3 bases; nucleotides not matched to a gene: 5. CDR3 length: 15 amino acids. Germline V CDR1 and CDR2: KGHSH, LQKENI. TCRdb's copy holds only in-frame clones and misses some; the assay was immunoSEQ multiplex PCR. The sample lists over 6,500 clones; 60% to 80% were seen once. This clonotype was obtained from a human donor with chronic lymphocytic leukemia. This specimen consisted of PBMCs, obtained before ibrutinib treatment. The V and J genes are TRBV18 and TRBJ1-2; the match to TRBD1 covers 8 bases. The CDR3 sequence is CASSPGTGGHYGYTF. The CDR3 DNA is TGTGCCAGCTCACCAGGAACAGGGGGTCACTATGGCTACACCTTC.